One and the same sample provided the 26 T cell receptor beta chains below, sequenced in a study of blood T cells in healthy people across ages. Alongside a J-beta primer mix, a sample-barcoded 5' primer served in a second PCR lasting roughly 6 to 12 cycles. TCRdb passed the 5' RACE reads through MiXCR, listing each CDR3 protein once. Here the sample spans some 1 million distinct CDR3 sequences, over 35% being singletons. The sample consisted of blood. These receptors all stem from a woman aged 55 to 70 in good health.

The chain uses TRBV6-5 and TRBJ2-1; maybe TRBD2 (6 bases). Germline V gives CDR1 MNHEY, CDR2 SVGAGI. CDR3 length equals 13 residues. Trimming left V 3 bases short and J 5 bases short, with 8 bases between. The chain's CDR3 is CASSYLAHNEQFF. The CDR3 DNA reads as TGTGCCAGCAGTTATCTAGCGCACAATGAGCAGTTCTTC.

The V and J genes are TRBV24-1 and TRBJ2-7; TRBD2 agrees at 10 bases. The CDR3 spans 14 residues. J was trimmed by 4 bases and V by 7 bases; bases with no gene match: 6. Per the germline V gene, CDR1 is KGHDR and CDR2 is SFDVKD. The CDR3 loop is CATSLAGVRYEQYF. DNA of the CDR3: TGTGCCACCAGCCTAGCGGGAGTTCGTTACGAGCAGTACTTC.

The count of this clonotype is one. This chain uses TRBV7-9 with TRBJ1-2; D call uncertain. The CDR3 is 13 residues long. CDR1 is SEHNR, CDR2 FQNEAQ, per germline (reference sequence). The V end was cut by 5 bases, the J end by 2 bases, with 9 bases between. CDR3 loop: CASSRPPNYGYTF. The CDR3 DNA follows: TGTGCCAGCAGCAGGCCACCAAACTATGGCTACACCTTC.

With regard to this clonotype: The germline gene is not matched at one end of the junction; a read error may be the cause. The gene calls are TRBV20-1 and TRBJ2-7; 7 bases are shared with TRBD2. Germline CDR1 reads DFQATT; CDR2 reads SNEGSKA (reference sequence). There are 14 residues in the CDR3. CDR3 protein: CSARGEGGLYGQYF. The CDR3 bases are TGCAGTGCTAGAGGGGAGGGAGGGTTGTACGGGCAGTACTTC.

The chain is built from TRBV21-1 and TRBJ1-5; TRBD1, as called in the table, went unchecked against the DNA. TRBV21-1 is assigned pseudogene status. The CDR3 extends over 16 amino acids. The CDR3, as DNA: TGTGCCAGCAGCAAAAAGAGGGGACGGAGCAATCAGCCCCAGCATTTT. Protein: CASSKKRGRSNQPQHF.

Only a few counts were recorded for this clonotype. The V gene is TRBV24-1, the J gene TRBJ2-3, with D possibly TRBD2 on 5 matching bases. Trimming cost V 4 bases and J 2 bases, with 15 bases left between them. Germline V gives CDR1 KGHDR, CDR2 SFDVKD. The CDR3 is made up of 16 amino acids. The CDR3 is CATSDLLVISTDTQYF. For the CDR3, the DNA is TGTGCCACCAGTGACTTACTAGTCATCTCCACAGATACGCAGTATTTT.

The chain employs TRBV2 and TRBJ2-7; D remains ambiguous. The tail of the sequence fits TRBJ2-5 better, so the J call may be wrong. Per germline, CDR1 SNHLY and CDR2 FYNNEI. The CDR3 contains 14 residues. CDR3 region: CASSEDRSTETQYF. The CDR3 nucleotides read TGTGCCAGCAGTGAAGACAGATCGACGGAGACCCAGTACTTC.

This clonotype has just a few counts. V is TRBV25-1 and J is TRBJ2-1, with D hard to call. The CDR3 is 13 residues long. Looked up from germline, CDR1 is MGHDK and CDR2 is SYGVNS. The V end was cut by 1 base, the J end by 8 bases, with 9 bases between. DNA of the CDR3: TGTGCCAGCAGTGAATCATCATCCGATGAGCAGTTCTTC. Translating it yields CASSESSSDEQFF.

This CDR3 reads CSVGGGSEKLFF. CDR3 nucleotide sequence: TGCAGCGTCGGCGGGGGGAGTGAAAAACTGTTTTTT. The chain combines TRBV29-1 with TRBJ1-4, with D possibly TRBD1 on 5 matching bases. V was trimmed by 6 bases and J by 7 bases, leaving 12 bases between them. CDR1 is SQVTM and CDR2 is ANQGSEA in the germline V gene. The CDR3 spans 12 residues.

This rearrangement joins TRBV18 to TRBJ1-6, with a tentative D call TRBD1 (6 bases). The V end was cut by 1 base, the J end by 5 bases, with 9 bases between. The CDR3 has 15 residues. Looked up from germline, CDR1 is KGHSH and CDR2 is LQKENI. CDR3 sequence: CASSPLPGDNSPLHF. The CDR3 DNA reads TGTGCCAGCTCACCACTGCCAGGGGATAATTCACCCCTCCACTTT.

V gene TRBV28 combines with J gene TRBJ2-6; 8 bases are a match to TRBD1. CDR3 length: 15 residues. V shed 5 bases, J shed 8 bases, and the junction held 8 bases outside the gene matches. CDR1 and CDR2 from the germline V gene are MDHEN and SYDVKM. The CDR3 coding sequence is TGTGCCAGCAGTCATATTACAGGGGGGTCCAACGTCCTGACTTTC. It encodes CASSHITGGSNVLTF.

This clonotype showed up just a few times. The chain uses TRBV6-5 and TRBJ2-3; 14 nucleotides line up with TRBD2. Losses at the gene ends were 6 bases for V and 8 bases for J; bases not matched to a gene: 1. The CDR3 contains 13 residues. Germline loops: CDR1 MNHEY, CDR2 SVGAGI. The CDR3 region is CASRGLAGATQYF. The CDR3 DNA reads TGTGCCAGCAGGGGACTAGCGGGAGCTACGCAGTATTTT.

The chain is built from TRBV7-8 and TRBJ2-5; no clear D gene. The CDR3 runs to 14 residues. Trimming cost V 3 bases and J 5 bases, with 13 bases left between them. Germline V gene lookup returns CDR1 SGHVS and CDR2 FQNEAQ. The DNA of the CDR3 is TGTGCCAGCAGCTTGGACGGGTTGGGGGAGACCCAGTACTTC. Translating it yields CASSLDGLGETQYF.

The CDR3, as DNA: TGTGCCAGCAGCGTAGGACAGGGGGGGAAGTACAATGAGCAGTTCTTC. It encodes CASSVGQGGKYNEQFF. The chain recombines TRBV9 with TRBJ2-1, with 9 bases aligning to TRBD1. After removal of 0 bases from V and 4 bases from J, the junction contained 5 bases not matched to a gene. This CDR3 has 16 residues. Looked up from germline, CDR1 is SGDLS and CDR2 is YYNGEE.

The V gene is TRBV7-2, the J gene TRBJ2-7; D perhaps matches TRBD1 (6 bases). V gave up 3 bases and J gave up 5 bases, with 11 bases separating them. This CDR3 spans 13 amino acids. Germline V gene sequence: CDR1 SGHTA, CDR2 FQGNSA. DNA of the CDR3: TGTGCCAGCAGCTTTAGGACAGCTGACGAGCAGTACTTC. Its protein is CASSFRTADEQYF.

The V and J genes are TRBV5-1 and TRBJ2-7, with 8 bases identical to TRBD1. J gave up 3 bases and V 5 bases, and 7 bases lay outside the gene matches. CDR3 length: 14 amino acids. The V gene's germline CDR1 is SGHRS and CDR2 YFSETQ. The CDR3 is CASRQGVIRYEQYF. The CDR3 DNA follows: TGCGCCAGCAGACAGGGGGTGATCCGCTACGAGCAGTACTTC. Filled out from reference TRBV5-1 and TRBJ2-7, the complete variable domain reads KAGVTQTPRYLIKTRGQQVTLSCSPISGHRSVSWYQQTPGQGLQFLFEYFSETQRNKGNFPGRFSGRQFSNSRSEMNVSTLELGDSALYLCASRQGVIRYEQYFGPGTRLTVT.

The V gene is TRBV7-6, the J gene TRBJ2-3, with TRBD2 matching 9 bases. This CDR3 comprises 18 residues. J gave up 4 bases and V 2 bases, and 13 bases lay outside the gene matches. Germline V gene sequence: CDR1 SGHVS, CDR2 FNYEAQ. In nucleotides, the CDR3 is TGTGCCAGCAGCTTATTAACGGGGAGCGGGAGGTTCGCAGATACGCAGTATTTT. Amino acids: CASSLLTGSGRFADTQYF.

The gene calls are TRBV7-8 and TRBJ2-1, with D possibly being TRBD1 (5 bases). Trimming left V 0 bases short and J 0 bases short, with 15 bases between. CDR1 is SGHVS, CDR2 FQNEAQ, per germline. This CDR3 has 18 amino acids. CDR3 in DNA: TGTGCCAGCAGCTTAGCGCGGCGTGAAAGGGGCTCCTACAATGAGCAGTTCTTC. Translating it yields CASSLARRERGSYNEQFF.

The chain uses TRBV10-1 and TRBJ2-1; 9 bases match TRBD1. The CDR3 runs to 15 residues. Germline-derived CDR1 and CDR2 are WNHNN and SYGVQD (reference sequence). V trimming: 6 bases; J trimming: 6 bases; junction bases outside the gene matches: 9. CDR3 in DNA: TGCGCCAGCAGGGCCGGGACAGGGAGAGGCAATGAGCAGTTCTTC. Translating it yields CASRAGTGRGNEQFF.

V gene TRBV6-6 combines with J gene TRBJ1-2; D gene uncertain. Germline V lookup: CDR1 MNHNY, CDR2 SVGAGI (reference sequence). The CDR3 loop spans 14 amino acids. V gave up 4 bases and J gave up 4 bases, with 13 bases separating them. The CDR3 region has the DNA TGTGCCAGCAGTTCCCCAGCCTCCTCCTATGGCTACACCTTC. Translated: CASSSPASSYGYTF.

The CDR3 DNA follows: TGCAGTGCAGGGGTGGACAGGGGGCGGGAGACCCAGTACTTC. Its translation: CSAGVDRGRETQYF. The chain joins TRBV20-1 to TRBJ2-5; 11 bases fit TRBD1. The germline CDR1 and CDR2 sequences are DFQATT and SNEGSKA (reference sequence). The CDR3 is 14 residues long. Trimming removed 6 bases from V and 5 bases from J; junction bases left unmatched: 8.

This clonotype was detected only a few times. This rearrangement joins TRBV30 to TRBJ1-2, with D unresolved. Trimming removed 2 bases at V and 2 bases at J, with 9 bases between. The CDR3 contains 13 residues. CDR1 and CDR2 (germline): GTSNPN, SVGIG (reference sequence). CDR3 coding DNA: TGTGCCTGGAGTTTAGGTCTCAACTATGGCTACACCTTC. Translated: CAWSLGLNYGYTF.

This clonotype was seen a handful of times. This sequence joins TRBV14 and TRBJ1-4; no firm D call. Trimming shortened V by 0 bases and J by 5 bases, and 16 bases separated the two germline ends. The germline V gene encodes CDR1 SGHDN and CDR2 FVKESK. This CDR3 spans 17 amino acids. CDR3 sequence: CASSQDSVGRWNEKLFF. The DNA of the CDR3 is TGTGCCAGCAGCCAAGACTCGGTGGGTCGATGGAATGAAAAACTGTTTTTT.

This chain uses TRBV28 with TRBJ2-5; possibly TRBD2 for D (5 bases). The CDR3 is 16 residues long. Germline loops: CDR1 MDHEN, CDR2 SYDVKM. The germline V and J ends were trimmed by 6 bases and 11 bases, with 28 bases remaining between them. The DNA for the CDR3 is TGTGCCAGCAGCCAAGCGGTGAGGTTCTCCTACAATGAGCAGTACTTC. It encodes CASSQAVRFSYNEQYF.

The genes are TRBV6-2 or TRBV6-3 and TRBJ1-5; D is ambiguous. The length of the CDR3 is 14 residues. The V end lost 3 bases, the J end lost 5 bases, and 11 bases lay between the germline ends. Germline V gene data show CDR1 as MNHEY and CDR2 as SVGEGT. The CDR3 here is CASSYSLGYQPQHF. CDR3 coding DNA: TGTGCCAGCAGTTATTCCCTAGGCTATCAGCCCCAGCATTTT.

The table lists this clonotype with a few counts. The chain combines TRBV4-1 with TRBJ2-7, with unresolved D. The CDR3 has 18 amino acids. Per germline, CDR1 MGHRA and CDR2 YSYEKL. V lost 1 base to trimming and J lost 0 bases, with 19 bases between them. CDR3 sequence (DNA): TGCGCCAGCAGCCAAGTACCCTCCACCTGGCAGAGCTCCTACGAGCAGTACTTC. Amino acid sequence: CASSQVPSTWQSSYEQYF.